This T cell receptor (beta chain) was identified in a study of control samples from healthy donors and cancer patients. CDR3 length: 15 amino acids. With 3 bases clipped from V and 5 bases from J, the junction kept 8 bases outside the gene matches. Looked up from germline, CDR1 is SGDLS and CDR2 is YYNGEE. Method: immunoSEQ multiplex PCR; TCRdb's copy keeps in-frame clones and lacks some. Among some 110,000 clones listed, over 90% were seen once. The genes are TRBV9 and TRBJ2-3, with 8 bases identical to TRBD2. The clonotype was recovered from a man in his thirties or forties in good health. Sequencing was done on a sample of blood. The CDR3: CASSESGTRKDTQYF. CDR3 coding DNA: TGTGCCAGCAGCGAAAGTGGGACTAGAAAAGATACGCAGTATTTT.